The 18 T cell receptor beta chains presented below share a single source sample, sequenced in a study of cytomegalovirus exposure and HLA in healthy donors. 60 Vbeta and 13 Jbeta primers were used in PCR. Sequencing used immunoSEQ multiplex PCR; TCRdb keeps in-frame clones, though not all of them. The sample consists of 55,000 to 80,000 clones, approximately 78% of them appearing once. Sequencing input: PBMCs. The receptors were gathered from a woman in her 30s in good health and CMV-seronegative.

The rearrangement uses TRBV6-1 and TRBJ2-2; D unresolved. In germline, CDR1 is MNHNS, CDR2 SASEGT. Trimming stripped 6 bases from V and 1 base from J, with 9 bases between. This CDR3 is 14 amino acids long. CDR3 bases: TGTGCCAGCAGGTTGACTTTGAACACCGGGGAGCTGTTTTTT. This translates into CASRLTLNTGELFF.

The gene calls are TRBV7-9 and TRBJ2-5; possibly TRBD1 for D (5 bases). The germline CDR1 and CDR2 sequences are SEHNR and FQNEAQ (reference sequence). The CDR3 runs to 14 residues. V was clipped by 4 bases and J by 0 bases, with 9 bases between them. The CDR3 DNA sequence: TGTGCCAGCAGCTCAAACAGGTACCAAGAGACCCAGTACTTC. This encodes CASSSNRYQETQYF.

This sequence joins TRBV7-6 and TRBJ1-6, with 8 bases identical to TRBD1. The J segment lost 4 bases and the V segment lost 5 bases, leaving 7 bases of the junction unmatched. This CDR3 is built from 16 residues. The V gene's germline CDR1 is SGHVS and CDR2 FNYEAQ. The CDR3 spells CASSPRTGLYNSPLHF. The CDR3 coding sequence is TGTGCCAGCAGCCCTAGGACAGGGCTGTATAATTCACCCCTCCACTTT.

The gene calls are TRBV7-9 and TRBJ1-5; TRBD1 aligns across 11 bases. The germline V gene encodes CDR1 SEHNR and CDR2 FQNEAQ (reference sequence). The CDR3 sequence is 14 residues long. V gave up 7 bases and J gave up 5 bases; unmatched junction bases: 4. The CDR3 bases are TGTGCCAGCACCCCGGGACAGGGGGATCAGCCCCAGCATTTT. It yields the protein CASTPGQGDQPQHF.

J is TRBJ2-2 and V is TRBV20-1; D not certain. Trimming removed 1 base at V and 7 bases at J, with 4 bases between. The CDR3 loop spans 11 amino acids. Germline CDR1 reads DFQATT; CDR2 reads SNEGSKA (reference sequence). The CDR3 region is CSARGVGELFF. In nucleotides, the CDR3 is TGCAGTGCTAGAGGAGTCGGGGAGCTGTTTTTT.

This CDR3 is CAWSGDRGSPYEQYF. DNA of the CDR3: TGTGCCTGGAGTGGAGACAGGGGAAGCCCCTACGAGCAGTACTTC. V and J are TRBV30 and TRBJ2-7; 8 nucleotides agree with TRBD1. This CDR3 spans 15 amino acids. Germline loops: CDR1 GTSNPN, CDR2 SVGIG (reference sequence). With 1 base clipped from V and 2 bases from J, the junction kept 7 bases outside the gene matches.

This clone was seen only once. The chain has TRBV29-1 and TRBJ2-3, with 7 bases aligning to TRBD2. The germline gives CDR1 SQVTM, CDR2 ANQGSEA. Losses at the gene ends were 4 bases for V and 5 bases for J; bases not matched to a gene: 12. This CDR3 has 15 amino acids. CDR3 sequence reads: CSVVTERDWRDTQYF. The CDR3 nucleotides read TGCAGCGTTGTTACTGAGCGGGATTGGAGAGATACGCAGTATTTT.

The chain employs TRBV10-3 and TRBJ2-5; no definite D call. The CDR3 totals 12 residues. Germline-derived CDR1 and CDR2 are ENHRY and SYGVKD. V was pared by 6 bases and J by 4 bases, with 9 bases between. The CDR3 protein is CAISTTPETQYF. The CDR3 coding sequence is TGTGCCATCAGCACTACACCAGAGACCCAGTACTTC.

This chain uses TRBV27 with TRBJ2-7; TRBD1 matches at 8 bases. V shed 3 bases, J shed 2 bases, and the junction held 9 bases outside the gene matches. The CDR3 covers 16 residues. From germline, CDR1 is MNHEY and CDR2 SMNVEV (reference sequence). CDR3 sequence (DNA): TGTGCCAGCAGTTTCCTTACAGGGGGGAGAACCTACGAGCAGTACTTC. This gives the protein CASSFLTGGRTYEQYF.

The rearrangement links TRBV25-1 to TRBJ1-1, with D perhaps matching TRBD1 (5 bases). V was shortened by 3 bases and J by 1 base, with 9 bases between the two germline ends. The germline V gene has CDR1 MGHDK and CDR2 SYGVNS. The CDR3 consists of 14 residues. CDR3 coding DNA: TGTGCCAGCAGTGACTCTGACAGGAACACTGAAGCTTTCTTT. Protein product: CASSDSDRNTEAFF.

This clone has just a few counts. The chain employs TRBV7-8 and TRBJ2-3, with 9 positions matching TRBD1. V lost 6 bases, J lost 4 bases, and 8 bases stayed unmatched. This CDR3 contains 15 residues. Germline-derived CDR1 and CDR2 are SGHVS and FQNEAQ. The CDR3 reads CASSLTGGGSDTQYF. DNA for the CDR3: TGTGCCAGCAGTCTAACAGGGGGCGGTTCAGATACGCAGTATTTT.

The chain links TRBV10-3 to TRBJ2-7; TRBD1 matches at 8 bases. V was clipped by 3 bases and J by 1 base; unmatched bases: 5. The V gene's germline CDR1 is ENHRY and CDR2 SYGVKD. The CDR3 consists of 15 residues. Here the CDR3 reads CAISDPRDRSYEQYF. The CDR3 nucleotides are TGTGCCATCAGTGATCCCAGGGACAGGTCCTACGAGCAGTACTTC.

The genes are TRBV5-6 and TRBJ2-2, with a weak D call TRBD1 (6 bases). The CDR3 covers 16 residues. CDR1 is SGHDT and CDR2 is YYEEEE in the germline V gene. V lost 0 bases, J lost 2 bases, and 11 bases lay in between. The chain's CDR3 is CASSLAGALNTGELFF. Written as DNA, the CDR3 is TGTGCCAGCAGCTTGGCAGGGGCCCTTAACACCGGGGAGCTGTTTTTT.

This clone has only a few counts. The CDR3 sequence: CASSDGQGADTQYF. The DNA of the CDR3 is TGTGCCAGCAGTGACGGACAGGGGGCAGATACGCAGTATTTT. The V call is TRBV6-4, the J call TRBJ2-3; the match to TRBD1 covers 10 bases. Germline CDR1 reads MRHNA; CDR2 reads SNTAGT. The length of the CDR3 is 14 residues. Trimming at V came to 2 bases and at J to 4 bases, leaving 0 bases not matched to a gene.

This chain uses TRBV28 with TRBJ1-2; 9 nucleotides line up with TRBD1. Germline V gene data show CDR1 as MDHEN and CDR2 as SYDVKM. This CDR3 region has 15 residues. Losses at the gene ends were 5 bases for V and 5 bases for J; bases not matched to a gene: 9. This CDR3 reads CASSPPDRGPYGYTF. The CDR3 bases are TGTGCCAGCAGTCCCCCGGACAGGGGACCGTATGGCTACACCTTC.

This clone has more than one count but fewer than ten. The chain combines TRBV27 with TRBJ1-4, with D perhaps matching TRBD1 (5 bases). V was cut by 1 base and J by 2 bases, with 11 bases left in between. The V gene's germline CDR1 is MNHEY and CDR2 SMNVEV (reference sequence). This CDR3 contains 16 residues. The CDR3 is CASSLYVAGTNEKLFF. In DNA form, the CDR3 reads TGTGCCAGCAGTTTATATGTGGCAGGGACTAATGAAAAACTGTTTTTT.

The chain couples TRBV7-2 to TRBJ1-1; TRBD1 aligns across 7 bases. This CDR3 comprises 15 residues. Germline CDR1 and CDR2: SGHTA and FQGNSA. V shed 5 bases, J shed 3 bases, and the junction held 9 bases outside the gene matches. CDR3 DNA sequence: TGTGCCAGCAGCCCCGAAAGACAGGGTTACACTGAAGCTTTCTTT. Amino acids: CASSPERQGYTEAFF.

The chain is built from TRBV11-3 and TRBJ2-7; 9 bases align to TRBD2. CDR3 length: 15 residues. The V gene end was trimmed by 7 bases and the J gene end by 6 bases; junction bases not matched to a gene: 13. CDR1 SGHNT and CDR2 YENEEA come from the germline V gene. The CDR3 protein is CASTEIRGGAGEQYF. CDR3 coding DNA: TGTGCCAGCACCGAGATACGCGGGGGGGCCGGCGAGCAGTACTTC.